Listed below are T cell receptor beta chains from one sample, sequenced in a study of blood T cell repertoires in COVID-19. Sequencing was performed with immunoSEQ multiplex PCR; in TCRdb, only in-frame clones are kept and a portion is missing. The sample includes hundreds of thousands of clones, approximately 80% of them seen just once. The sequenced sample was peripheral blood. Receptors originate from an elderly woman with acute or convalescent COVID-19. The CDR3 runs from the conserved cysteine through the conserved F or W. The D gene is left open where the match is weak. The size of a clone is reported for some rows only, either as once, few or many, or as a class for expanded clones.

>TRBJ1-2|-|-|TRBV28
TGTGCCAGCAGTCTCACTGCAGGGGCTAACTATGGCTACACCTTC
CASSLTAGANYGYTF
>TRBJ2-7|-|-|TRBV18
TGTGCCAGCTCAAGCACTTCGTCATACGAGCAGTACTTC
CASSSTSSYEQYF
>TRBJ1-1|-|-|TRBV28
TGTGCCAGCACCTCATTCAGCGGGAACACTGAAGCTTTCTTT
CASTSFSGNTEAFF
>TRBJ1-4|-|-|TRBV7-9
TGTGCCAGCAGCCCTTCTAATGAAAAACTGTTTTTT
CASSPSNEKLFF
>TRBJ1-4|-|-|TRBV7-2
TGTGCCAGCAGCTCCCCGGGGAGGGGCGCGGTTTTT
CASSSPGRGAVF
>TRBJ1-6|once|-|TRBV28
TGTGCCAGCAGTTTTGCGAGCTCCTATAATTCACCCCTCCACTTT
CASSFASSYNSPLHF
>TRBJ2-6|-|TRBD1|TRBV18
TGTGCCAGCTCACCCGCTGAACAGGGGTCTGGGGCCAACGTCCTGACTTTC
CASSPAEQGSGANVLTF
>TRBJ2-1|few|-|TRBV24-1
TGTGCCACCAGTGATGGGCCCGGGACAGGGCTACCGGGACTAGTTAACAATGAGCAGTTCTTC
CATSDGPGTGLPGLVNNEQFF
>TRBJ2-1|-|TRBD2|TRBV9
TGTGCCAGCAGCCCGGGCGGGGGGCCTTACAATGAGCAGTTCTTC
CASSPGGGPYNEQFF
>TRBJ2-7|-|-|TRBV7-8
TGTGCCAGCAGCCTCAGGACAGCCTACGAGCAGTACTTC
CASSLRTAYEQYF
>TRBJ2-6|-|-|TRBV7-3
TGTGCCAGCAGCCCCCAGTCCTCTGGGGCCAACGTCCTGACTTTC
CASSPQSSGANVLTF
>TRBJ1-1|-|TRBD1|TRBV5-4
TGTGCCAGCAGAATCCAAGGACAGGCGAACACTGAAGCTTTCTTT
CASRIQGQANTEAFF
>TRBJ1-2|-|TRBD1|TRBV2
TGTGCCAGAAACCGGGACAGGGGGCTGGGAAACTATGGCTACACCTTC
CARNRDRGLGNYGYTF
>TRBJ2-7|few|TRBD1|TRBV2
TGTGCCAGCAGCCCCGGGACAGGAGTCTACGAGCAGTACTTC
CASSPGTGVYEQYF
>TRBJ2-7|once|-|TRBV29-1
TGCAGCGCCTCTAGGGAGACGGGCGAGCAGTACTTC
CSASRETGEQYF
>TRBJ2-7|-|TRBD1|TRBV5-1
TGCGCCAGCAGCGCGCCGGACAGGGTGTACGAGCAGTACTTC
CASSAPDRVYEQYF
>TRBJ2-2|-|-|TRBV2
TGTGCCAGCAGTGAAGTGCCGGTTACCGGGGAGCTGTTTTTT
CASSEVPVTGELFF
>TRBJ2-6|-|TRBD1|TRBV28
TGTGCCAGCAGTTCAGGGGGTGGGGCCAACGTCCTGACTTTC
CASSSGGGANVLTF
>TRBJ2-2|-|TRBD1|TRBV5-1
TGCGCCAGCAGCGGGACAGGGGGCTTCGGGGAGCTGTTTTTT
CASSGTGGFGELFF
>TRBJ2-1|once|-|TRBV28
TGTGCCAGCAGCCCACCCCCCGGGATCACTGAGCAGTTCTTC
CASSPPPGITEQFF
>TRBJ2-5|-|-|TRBV19
TGTGCCAGTAGTATAGTGGCCCCCTTTGAGACTAGGGCTAAGTTGGAGACCCAGTACTTC
CASSIVAPFETRAKLETQYF
>TRBJ1-6|-|-|TRBV7-9
TGTGCCAGCAGCCAAGACATAGGGGGAAACCTGAATTCACCCCTCCACTTT
CASSQDIGGNLNSPLHF
>TRBJ1-1|-|TRBD1|TRBV11-3
TGTGCCAGCAGCTCACAGGGGAGGGAAGCTTTCTTT
CASSSQGREAFF
>TRBJ1-2|-|TRBD1|TRBV4-1
TGCGCCAGCAGCCAAGGACAGGGAAACGGGTATGGCTACACCTTC
CASSQGQGNGYGYTF
>TRBJ1-5|-|TRBD1|TRBV28
TGTGCCAGCAGTTTATCGTTTAGTGTTGTGGACAGGGTAAATGATAGCAATCAGCCCCAGCATTTT
CASSLSFSVVDRVNDSNQPQHF
>TRBJ1-1|few|-|TRBV18
TGTGCCAGCTCACCGCTAGACCTCTTGGGGAACACTGAAGCTTTCTTT
CASSPLDLLGNTEAFF